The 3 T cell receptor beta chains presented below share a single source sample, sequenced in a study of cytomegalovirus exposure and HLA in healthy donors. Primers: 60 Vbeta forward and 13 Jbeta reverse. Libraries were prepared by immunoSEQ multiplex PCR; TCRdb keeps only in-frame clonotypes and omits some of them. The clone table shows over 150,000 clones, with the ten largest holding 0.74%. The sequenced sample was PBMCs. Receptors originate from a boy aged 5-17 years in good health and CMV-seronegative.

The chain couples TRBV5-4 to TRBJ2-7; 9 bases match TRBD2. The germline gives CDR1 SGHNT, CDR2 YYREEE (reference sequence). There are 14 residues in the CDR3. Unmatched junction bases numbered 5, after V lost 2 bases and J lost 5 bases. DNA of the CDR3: TGTGCCAGCAGCTTCCGCGGGGGGGCCGACGAGCAGTACTTC. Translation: CASSFRGGADEQYF.

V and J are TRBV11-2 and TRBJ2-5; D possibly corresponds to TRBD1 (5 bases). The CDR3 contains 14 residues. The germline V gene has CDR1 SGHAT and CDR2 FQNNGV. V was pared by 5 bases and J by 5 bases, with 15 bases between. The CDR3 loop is CASSVVVSGETQYF. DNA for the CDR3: TGTGCCAGCAGCGTTGTTGTATCAGGGGAGACCCAGTACTTC.

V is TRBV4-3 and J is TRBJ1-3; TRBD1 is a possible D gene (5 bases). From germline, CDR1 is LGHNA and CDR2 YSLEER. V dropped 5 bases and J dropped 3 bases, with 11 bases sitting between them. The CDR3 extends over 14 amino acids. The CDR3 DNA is TGCGCCAGCAGCAGGGGACTGATTGGAAACACCATATATTTT. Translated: CASSRGLIGNTIYF.